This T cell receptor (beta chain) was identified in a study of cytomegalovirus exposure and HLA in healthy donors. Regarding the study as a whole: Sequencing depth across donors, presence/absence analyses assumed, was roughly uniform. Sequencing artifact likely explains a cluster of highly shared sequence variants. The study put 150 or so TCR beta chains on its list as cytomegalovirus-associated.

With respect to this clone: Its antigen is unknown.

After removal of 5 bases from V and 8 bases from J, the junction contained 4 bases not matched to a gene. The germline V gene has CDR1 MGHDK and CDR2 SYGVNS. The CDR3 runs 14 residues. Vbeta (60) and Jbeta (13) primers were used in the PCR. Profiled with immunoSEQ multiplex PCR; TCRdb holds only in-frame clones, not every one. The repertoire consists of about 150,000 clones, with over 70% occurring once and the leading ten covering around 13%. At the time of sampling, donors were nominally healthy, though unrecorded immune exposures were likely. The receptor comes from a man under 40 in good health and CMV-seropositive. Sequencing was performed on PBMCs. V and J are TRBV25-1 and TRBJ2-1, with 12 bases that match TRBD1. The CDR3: CASSLGTGGYEQFF. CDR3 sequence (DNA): TGTGCCAGCAGTCTCGGGACAGGGGGCTATGAGCAGTTCTTC.